These T cell receptor beta chains were read from a single sample in a study of PD-L1 blockade in urothelial cancer. Measured with immunoSEQ multiplex PCR; TCRdb has only the in-frame clones, and not every one. The sample lists about 88,000 clones; roughly 90% were seen once. Sequencing used PBMCs, obtained around atezolizumab (anti-PD-L1) treatment. The receptors come from a woman at least 80 years old with urothelial cancer. Each CDR3 is given with its conserved first and last residue. D genes are given only for firm matches. Rows give clone size only sometimes, using once, few, many, or a class for an expanded clone.

D: TRBD1
J: TRBJ1-5
size: -
V: TRBV4-2
CDR3: CASSQQTGVGSTQHF
DNA: TGTGCCAGCAGCCAACAGACAGGGGTGGGGTCGACCCAGCATTTT

D: -
J: TRBJ2-5
size: -
V: TRBV14
CDR3: CASSRASYETQYF
DNA: TGTGCCAGCAGCCGAGCTAGCTATGAGACCCAGTACTTC

D: -
J: TRBJ2-3
size: -
V: TRBV28
CDR3: CASGLLAGTDTQYF
DNA: TGTGCCAGCGGGCTGCTAGCCGGCACAGATACGCAGTATTTT

D: TRBD1
J: TRBJ1-1
size: -
V: TRBV5-1
CDR3: CASSGWTGPNTEAFF
DNA: TGCGCCAGCAGCGGGTGGACAGGTCCGAACACTGAAGCTTTCTTT

D: -
J: TRBJ2-1
size: -
V: TRBV5-6
CDR3: CASSLFNRGYNEQFF
DNA: TGTGCCAGCAGCTTGTTTAATCGCGGATACAATGAGCAGTTCTTC

D: TRBD1
J: TRBJ1-1
size: -
V: TRBV30
CDR3: CAWSVRQGASGAFF
DNA: TGTGCCTGGAGTGTACGACAGGGGGCGAGTGGAGCTTTCTTT

D: TRBD2
J: TRBJ2-7
size: -
V: TRBV11-2
CDR3: CASTLGLAQEPSYEQYF
DNA: TGTGCCAGCACCCTGGGACTAGCGCAAGAACCGTCCTACGAGCAGTACTTC

D: -
J: TRBJ1-5
size: -
V: TRBV27
CDR3: CASSLSYYNSNQPQHF
DNA: TGTGCCAGCAGTTTATCATACTACAATAGCAATCAGCCCCAGCATTTT

D: TRBD1
J: TRBJ2-1
size: -
V: TRBV9
CDR3: CASSSTGAYNEQFF
DNA: TGTGCCAGCAGCTCCACAGGGGCGTACAATGAGCAGTTCTTC

D: -
J: TRBJ1-2
size: -
V: TRBV2
CDR3: CASTERDYYGYTF
DNA: TGTGCCAGCACCGAGCGGGACTACTATGGCTACACCTTC

D: TRBD1
J: TRBJ1-2
size: -
V: TRBV5-1
CDR3: CASSSTGGNYGYTF
DNA: TGCGCCAGCAGCTCAACAGGGGGCAACTATGGCTACACCTTC

D: -
J: TRBJ1-5
size: -
V: TRBV30
CDR3: CAWSASGAQPQHF
DNA: TGTGCCTGGAGTGCCAGCGGCGCTCAGCCCCAGCATTTT

D: -
J: TRBJ1-2
size: -
V: TRBV9
CDR3: CASSVRDIPNYGYTF
DNA: TGTGCCAGCAGCGTTCGGGACATACCTAACTATGGCTACACCTTC

D: TRBD2
J: TRBJ2-2
size: once
V: TRBV19
CDR3: CASRYRLAGGNTGELFF
DNA: TGTGCCAGCCGTTACAGGCTAGCGGGAGGTAACACCGGGGAGCTGTTTTTT

D: -
J: TRBJ2-1
size: -
V: TRBV2
CDR3: CASTRAHNEQFF
DNA: TGTGCCAGCACCAGGGCCCACAATGAGCAGTTCTTC

D: -
J: TRBJ2-2
size: -
V: TRBV29-1
CDR3: CSAGRLTSGELFF
DNA: TGCAGCGCGGGGAGATTGACCAGCGGGGAGCTGTTTTTT

D: -
J: TRBJ1-5
size: -
V: TRBV12-1
CDR3: CASSPRGNQPQHF
DNA: TGTGCCAGCAGCCCGAGGGGGAATCAGCCCCAGCATTTT

D: -
J: TRBJ1-1
size: -
V: TRBV5-5
CDR3: CASSLSAQGSTEAFF
DNA: TGTGCCAGCAGCTTGTCAGCGCAGGGGAGCACTGAAGCTTTCTTT

D: TRBD2
J: TRBJ2-1
size: once
V: TRBV7-9
CDR3: CASSLGTLVGLADNEQFF
DNA: TGTGCCAGCAGCTTAGGGACTTTAGTGGGACTAGCAGACAATGAGCAGTTCTTC

D: -
J: TRBJ1-2
size: -
V: TRBV28
CDR3: CASSEGGEMWHGYTF
DNA: TGTGCCAGCAGCGAGGGGGGGGAAATGTGGCATGGCTACACCTTC

D: -
J: TRBJ2-3
size: -
V: TRBV5-4
CDR3: CASSLIVRGSTDTQYF
DNA: TGTGCCAGCAGCTTGATTGTCAGGGGAAGCACAGATACGCAGTATTTT

D: TRBD2
J: TRBJ2-2
size: -
V: TRBV4-1
CDR3: CASSHLAGPDTGELFF
DNA: TGCGCCAGCAGCCACCTAGCGGGCCCCGACACCGGGGAGCTGTTTTTT

D: TRBD1
J: TRBJ2-2
size: once
V: TRBV7-8
CDR3: CASSHSGQGYTGELFF
DNA: TGTGCCAGCAGCCATTCGGGACAGGGATACACCGGGGAGCTGTTTTTT

D: -
J: TRBJ2-5
size: -
V: TRBV2
CDR3: CASRIPLMETQYF
DNA: TGTGCCAGCAGGATCCCTCTAATGGAGACCCAGTACTTC

D: TRBD1
J: TRBJ1-5
size: -
V: TRBV19
CDR3: CASSMGQVSNQPQHF
DNA: TGTGCCAGTAGTATGGGACAGGTTAGCAATCAGCCCCAGCATTTT

D: -
J: TRBJ2-7
size: -
V: TRBV5-1
CDR3: CASSLTGGTGYEQYF
DNA: TGCGCCAGCAGCTTGACAGGAGGGACTGGCTACGAGCAGTACTTC

D: -
J: TRBJ1-2
size: -
V: TRBV14
CDR3: CASSQGYRQGRYGYTF
DNA: TGTGCCAGCAGCCAAGGATACAGGCAGGGGCGATATGGCTACACCTTC

D: TRBD2
J: TRBJ2-5
size: -
V: TRBV7-2
CDR3: CASSLGSGLAGGTKTQYF
DNA: TGTGCCAGCAGCTTAGGTTCGGGACTAGCGGGAGGGACAAAGACCCAGTACTTC

D: -
J: TRBJ2-5
size: -
V: TRBV15
CDR3: CATSRASGSQETQYF
DNA: TGTGCCACCAGCAGAGCATCAGGTTCTCAAGAGACCCAGTACTTC

D: -
J: TRBJ2-5
size: once
V: TRBV29-1
CDR3: CSVEDHSGRETQYF
DNA: TGCAGCGTTGAAGATCATTCAGGGAGGGAGACCCAGTACTTC

D: -
J: TRBJ1-4
size: -
V: TRBV19
CDR3: CASSIGASTNEKLFF
DNA: TGTGCCAGTAGTATAGGGGCATCAACTAATGAAAAACTGTTTTTT

D: TRBD1
J: TRBJ1-2
size: -
V: TRBV5-1
CDR3: CASSVSGQGAFGYTF
DNA: TGCGCCAGCAGCGTCTCGGGACAGGGGGCTTTTGGCTACACCTTC

D: -
J: TRBJ1-5
size: -
V: TRBV30
CDR3: CAWSQGVGQPQHF
DNA: TGTGCCTGGAGTCAAGGGGTCGGACAGCCCCAGCATTTT

D: TRBD1
J: TRBJ2-7
size: -
V: TRBV5-1
CDR3: CASSLTGTGGYEQYF
DNA: TGCGCCAGCAGCCTCACCGGGACAGGGGGCTACGAGCAGTACTTC

D: -
J: TRBJ2-5
size: few
V: TRBV1
CDR3: CTSSPNRDRMGGETQYF
DNA: TGCACCAGCAGCCCGAACAGGGACCGGATGGGGGGGGAGACCCAGTACTTC

D: -
J: TRBJ1-2
size: once
V: TRBV9
CDR3: CASSASGQSYGYTF
DNA: TGTGCCAGCAGCGCCTCCGGACAGTCCTATGGCTACACCTTC

D: TRBD1
J: TRBJ2-5
size: -
V: TRBV5-6
CDR3: CASSLDPGQGETQYF
DNA: TGTGCCAGCAGCTTGGATCCGGGACAGGGGGAGACCCAGTACTTC

D: TRBD1
J: TRBJ1-5
size: -
V: TRBV10-2
CDR3: CASTEGQGALPQHF
DNA: TGCGCCAGCACCGAAGGACAGGGGGCGCTCCCCCAGCATTTT

D: -
J: TRBJ1-3
size: once
V: TRBV27
CDR3: CASSLSGRSWGNTIYF
DNA: TGTGCCAGCAGTTTGAGTGGGAGGTCGTGGGGAAACACCATATATTTT

D: -
J: TRBJ2-7
size: -
V: TRBV25-1
CDR3: CASSDPGIPYEQYF
DNA: TGTGCCAGCAGTGATCCAGGGATCCCCTACGAGCAGTACTTC

D: -
J: TRBJ1-2
size: -
V: TRBV5-6
CDR3: CASSLRQGYGYTF
DNA: TGTGCCAGCAGCTTAAGGCAGGGTTATGGCTACACCTTC

D: TRBD2
J: TRBJ2-7
size: -
V: TRBV27
CDR3: CASSGGAGVREQYF
DNA: TGTGCCAGCAGTGGGGGAGCGGGAGTCCGCGAGCAGTACTTC